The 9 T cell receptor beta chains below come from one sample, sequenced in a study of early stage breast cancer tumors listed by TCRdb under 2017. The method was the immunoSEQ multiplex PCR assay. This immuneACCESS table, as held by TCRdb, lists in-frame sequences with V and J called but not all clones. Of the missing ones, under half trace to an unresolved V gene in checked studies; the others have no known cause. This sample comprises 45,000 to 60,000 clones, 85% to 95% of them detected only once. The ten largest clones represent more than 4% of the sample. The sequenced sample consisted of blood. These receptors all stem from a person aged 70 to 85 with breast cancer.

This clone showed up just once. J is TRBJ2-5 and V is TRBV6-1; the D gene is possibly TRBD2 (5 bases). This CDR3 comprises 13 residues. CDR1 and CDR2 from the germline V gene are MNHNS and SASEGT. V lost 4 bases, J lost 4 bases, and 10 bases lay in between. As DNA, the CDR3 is TGTGCCAGCAGTGTCCGACGGGGAGAGACCCAGTACTTC. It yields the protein CASSVRRGETQYF.

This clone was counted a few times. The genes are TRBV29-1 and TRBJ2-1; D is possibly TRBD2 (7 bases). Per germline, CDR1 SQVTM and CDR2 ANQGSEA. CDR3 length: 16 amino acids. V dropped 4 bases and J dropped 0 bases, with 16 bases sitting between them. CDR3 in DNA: TGCAGCGTTGGGGGGCGGCGCGGGAGCTCCTACAATGAGCAGTTCTTC. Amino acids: CSVGGRRGSSYNEQFF.

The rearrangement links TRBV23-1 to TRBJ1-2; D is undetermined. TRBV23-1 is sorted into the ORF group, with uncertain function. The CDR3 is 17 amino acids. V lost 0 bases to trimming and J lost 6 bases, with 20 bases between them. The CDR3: CASSQSEGLTRSNGYTF. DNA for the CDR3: TGCGCCAGCAGTCAATCAGAGGGATTGACCAGGAGCAATGGCTACACCTTC.

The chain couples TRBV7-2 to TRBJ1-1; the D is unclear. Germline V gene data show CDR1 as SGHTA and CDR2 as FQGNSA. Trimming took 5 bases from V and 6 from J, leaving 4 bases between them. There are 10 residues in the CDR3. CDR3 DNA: TGTGCCAGCAGCCTCCCTGAAGCTTTCTTT. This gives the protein CASSLPEAFF. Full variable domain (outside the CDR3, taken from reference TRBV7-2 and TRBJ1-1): GAGVSQSPSNKVTEKGKDVELRCDPISGHTALYWYRQSLGQGLEFLIYFQGNSAPDKSGLPSDRFSAERTGGSVSTLTIQRTQQEDSAVYLCASSLPEAFFGQGTRLTVV.

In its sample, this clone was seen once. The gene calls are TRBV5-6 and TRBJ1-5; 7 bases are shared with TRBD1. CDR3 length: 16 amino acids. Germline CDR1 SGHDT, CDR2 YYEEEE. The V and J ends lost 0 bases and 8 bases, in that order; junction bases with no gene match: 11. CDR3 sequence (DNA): TGTGCCAGCAGCTTGGGGGGGGCAGGGGGAGAGGAGCCCCAGCATTTT. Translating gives CASSLGGAGGEEPQHF.

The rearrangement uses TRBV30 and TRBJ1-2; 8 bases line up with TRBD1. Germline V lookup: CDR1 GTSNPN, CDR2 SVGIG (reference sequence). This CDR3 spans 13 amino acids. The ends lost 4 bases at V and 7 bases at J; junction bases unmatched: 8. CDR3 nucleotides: TGTGCCTGGACAACGACAGGGGCGGGTGGCTACACCTTC. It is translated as CAWTTTGAGGYTF. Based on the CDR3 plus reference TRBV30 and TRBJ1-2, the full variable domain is SQTIHQWPATLVQPVGSPLSLECTVEGTSNPNLYWYRQAAGRGLQLLFYSVGIGQISSEVPQNLSASRPQDRQFILSSKKLLLSDSGFYLCAWTTTGAGGYTFGSGTRLTVV.

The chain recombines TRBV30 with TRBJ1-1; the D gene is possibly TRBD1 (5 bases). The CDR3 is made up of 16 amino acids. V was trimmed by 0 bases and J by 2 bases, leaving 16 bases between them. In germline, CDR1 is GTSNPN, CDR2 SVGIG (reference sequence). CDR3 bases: TGTGCCTGGAGTGTACTATTCGGCAGGGAAAACACTGAAGCTTTCTTT. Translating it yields CAWSVLFGRENTEAFF.

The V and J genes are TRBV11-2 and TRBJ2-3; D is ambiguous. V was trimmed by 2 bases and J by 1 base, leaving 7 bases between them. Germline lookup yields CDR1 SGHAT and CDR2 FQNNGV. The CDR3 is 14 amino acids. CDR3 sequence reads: CASSLSSGTDTQYF. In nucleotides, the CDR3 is TGTGCCAGCAGCTTATCCAGCGGCACAGATACGCAGTATTTT.

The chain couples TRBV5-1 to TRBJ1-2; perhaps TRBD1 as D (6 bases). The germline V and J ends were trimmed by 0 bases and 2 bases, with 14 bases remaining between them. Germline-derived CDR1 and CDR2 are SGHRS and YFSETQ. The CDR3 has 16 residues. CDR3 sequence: CASSLGAGERNYGYTF. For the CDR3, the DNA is TGCGCCAGCAGCTTGGGCGCAGGGGAAAGGAACTATGGCTACACCTTC.